The T cell receptor beta chain described here comes from a study of shared clonotypes between healthy human individuals. Study-wide results and caveats: Sharing across four donors was highest in naive CD4 (roughly 5%) and lowest in memory CD8 (roughly 0.4%). Clonotype sharing among donors was expected to depend on sequencing depth.

Trimming took off 4 bases at V and 3 bases at J, with 6 bases between the two ends. The CDR3 runs to 11 residues. Germline loops: CDR1 DFQATT, CDR2 SNEGSKA (reference sequence). This table comes from immunoSEQ multiplex PCR, and its TCRdb copy is limited to in-frame clones, with some not included. The repertoire holds fewer than 200,000 clones, with around 63% as singletons. As concerns this clone: Its antigen is unknown.

The study drew its donors from healthy HIV-negative adults without recent acute infections or vaccinations. CD4+ cells were split into CD45RA+ naive and CD45RA-negative memory subsets. The TCR was taken from a man younger than 40 in good health. The genes are TRBV20-1 and TRBJ1-1, with D possibly TRBD1 on 5 matching bases. Sequencing was carried out using memory CD4+ T cells sorted from blood. Subset described: CD45RA-negative fraction. CDR3 region: CSAKGDTEAFF. The CDR3 DNA reads TGCAGTGCTAAAGGGGACACTGAAGCTTTCTTT.